The 3 T cell receptor beta chains below were found in one sample sequenced in a study of shared clonotypes between healthy human individuals. Measured with immunoSEQ multiplex PCR; TCRdb has only the in-frame clones, and not every one. Here the sample spans about 2.5 million clones, around 90% being singletons. Source material: naive CD4+ T cells from PBMCs. Subset: CD45RA+ positively selected. These receptors came from a man aged 18 to 29 in good health. Some clones in this sample may be carry-over from other donors' samples.

This chain links TRBV29-1 with TRBJ1-6; D remains unclear. V was cut by 7 bases and J by 7 bases, with 11 bases left in between. This CDR3 spans 12 amino acids. Looked up from germline, CDR1 is SQVTM and CDR2 is ANQGSEA. The CDR3 nucleotides read TGCAGCGCTAGGGAAGGGAATTCACCCCTCCACTTT. This codes for CSAREGNSPLHF.

The chain combines TRBV5-1 with TRBJ2-1; the D gene is possibly TRBD2 (6 bases). The CDR3 totals 14 residues. V lost 0 bases to trimming and J lost 10 bases, with 14 bases between them. Looked up from germline, CDR1 is SGHRS and CDR2 is YFSETQ. CDR3 nucleotide sequence: TGCGCCAGCAGCTTGGCTGGTCGGGAGTTAGAGCAGTTCTTC. This gives the protein CASSLAGRELEQFF. The whole variable domain, filled in from reference TRBV5-1 and TRBJ2-1, reads KAGVTQTPRYLIKTRGQQVTLSCSPISGHRSVSWYQQTPGQGLQFLFEYFSETQRNKGNFPGRFSGRQFSNSRSEMNVSTLELGDSALYLCASSLAGRELEQFFGPGTRLTVL.

Note on this clone: This specimen includes other DNA sequences encoding the same CDR3. The chain links TRBV7-3 to TRBJ2-5; D remains ambiguous. The CDR3 runs 13 residues. Between the trimmed V and J ends, which lost 1 base and 2 bases, there was a span of 5 bases. Germline assignment: CDR1 SGHTA and CDR2 FQGTGA. In DNA form, the CDR3 reads TGTGCCAGCAGCTTAAGTTCACAAGAGACCCAGTACTTC. This gives the protein CASSLSSQETQYF.